This T cell receptor (beta chain) is from a study of cytomegalovirus exposure and HLA in healthy donors. Study-wide context: A data release that came early held approximately 85 million unique TCRs from HLA-typed donors. Study-wide results and caveats: Some public TCRs appeared in many individuals, while most sequences were rare. A later analysis by the authors found several of the most significant clusters apparently linked to common viral pathogens.

With 60 Vbeta and 13 Jbeta primers, the PCR was carried out. Measured with immunoSEQ multiplex PCR; TCRdb has only the in-frame clones, and not every one. The sample has approximately 72,000 clones. The germline V gene has CDR1 SGDLS and CDR2 YYNGEE. V trimming: 3 bases; J trimming: 2 bases; junction bases outside the gene matches: 3. The length of the CDR3 is 14 residues. This clone counts as medium-sized (0.01 to 0.1%) by frequency. The antigen is undetermined. The donors gave bone marrow, and they were healthy. V usage is TRBV9 and J usage is TRBJ2-3; 7 bases map to TRBD2. The sequence derives from a man aged 35 to 55 in good health and CMV-seronegative. Sequenced sample: PBMCs. CDR3 amino acids: CASSETSDTDTQYF. CDR3 in DNA: TGTGCCAGCAGCGAAACTAGCGACACAGATACGCAGTATTTT.